The clone carrying this T cell receptor beta chain came up once. This entry is derived from a study of blood T cell repertoires in COVID-19. Turning to the study itself: Sites in the United States, Italy and Spain provided acute and convalescent COVID-19 samples. PBMCs, B-cell-depleted T cells, or T cells were the source of the cDNA or gDNA that made up the material.

How the authors handled the data: Counts of nucleated cells, estimated from reference gene primer amplification, were obtained. The assay was immunoSEQ multiplex PCR, and TCRdb's table has in-frame clones only and misses some. The V and J calls and the clone size are those of that table, but D and trimming were determined from the DNA. In the table there are about 140,000 clones, roughly 73% of which are singletons. Sequencing was carried out using peripheral blood. This clonotype originated in a woman aged 45-65 years with active or convalescent COVID-19.

CDR3 DNA sequence: TGTGCCAGCAGCCAAGATGGGGGCACCAGGACTGGCGGAAACACCATATATTTT. This gives the protein CASSQDGGTRTGGNTIYF. The chain links TRBV14 to TRBJ1-3; TRBD1 is a possible D gene (6 bases). The ends were cut back, 0 bases at V and 4 bases at J, with 19 bases in the middle. Germline assignment: CDR1 SGHDN and CDR2 FVKESK. The CDR3 length is 18 residues. The full variable domain, completed using reference TRBV14 and TRBJ1-3, is EAGVTQFPSHSVIEKGQTVTLRCDPISGHDNLYWYRRVMGKEIKFLLHFVKESKQDESGMPNNRFLAERTGGTYSTLKVQPAELEDSGVYFCASSQDGGTRTGGNTIYFGEGSWLTVV.